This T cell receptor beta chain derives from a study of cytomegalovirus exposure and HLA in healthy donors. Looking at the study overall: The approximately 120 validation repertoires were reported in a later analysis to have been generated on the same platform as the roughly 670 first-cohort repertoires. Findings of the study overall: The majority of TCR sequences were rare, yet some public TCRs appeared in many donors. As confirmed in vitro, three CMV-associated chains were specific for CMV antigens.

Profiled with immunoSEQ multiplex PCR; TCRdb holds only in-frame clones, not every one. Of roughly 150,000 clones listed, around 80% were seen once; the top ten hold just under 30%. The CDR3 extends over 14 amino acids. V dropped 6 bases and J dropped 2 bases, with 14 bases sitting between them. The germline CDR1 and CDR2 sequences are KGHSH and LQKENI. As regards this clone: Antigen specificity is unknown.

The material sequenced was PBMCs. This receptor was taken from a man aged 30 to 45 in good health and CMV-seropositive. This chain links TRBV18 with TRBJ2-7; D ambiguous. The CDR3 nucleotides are TGTGCCAGCTCCCCGGGTTGGGTCGCCTACGAGCAGTACTTC. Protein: CASSPGWVAYEQYF. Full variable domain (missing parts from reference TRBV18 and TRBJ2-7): NAGVMQNPRHLVRRRGQEARLRCSPMKGHSHVYWYRQLPEEGLKFMVYLQKENIIDESGMPKERFSAEFPKEGPSILRIQQVVRGDSAAYFCASSPGWVAYEQYFGPGTRLTVT.